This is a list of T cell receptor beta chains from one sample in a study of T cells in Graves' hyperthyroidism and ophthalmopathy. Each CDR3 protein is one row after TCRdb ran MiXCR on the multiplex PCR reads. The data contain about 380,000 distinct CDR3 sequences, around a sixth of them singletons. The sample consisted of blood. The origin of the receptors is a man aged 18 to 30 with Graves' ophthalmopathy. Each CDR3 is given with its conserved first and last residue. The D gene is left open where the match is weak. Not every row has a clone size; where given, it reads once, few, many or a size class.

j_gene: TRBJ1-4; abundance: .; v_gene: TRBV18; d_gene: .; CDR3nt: TGTGCCAGCTCACTTAATACCGGCCAATATGAAAAACTGTTTTTT; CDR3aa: CASSLNTGQYEKLFF
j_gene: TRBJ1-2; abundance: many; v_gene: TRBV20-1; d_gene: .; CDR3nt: TGCAGTGCTAGCCCCTCGAGAGGCTATGGCTACACCTTC; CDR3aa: CSASPSRGYGYTF
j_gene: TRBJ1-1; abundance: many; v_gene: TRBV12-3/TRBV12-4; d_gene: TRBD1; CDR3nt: TGTGCCAGCACCGCCTCACAGGGGATGAACACTGAAGCTTTCTTT; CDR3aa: CASTASQGMNTEAFF
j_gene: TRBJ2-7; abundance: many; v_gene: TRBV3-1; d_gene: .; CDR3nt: TGTGCCAGCAGCCAAGTAGGAGGGAGGTACGAGCAGTACTTC; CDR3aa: CASSQVGGRYEQYF
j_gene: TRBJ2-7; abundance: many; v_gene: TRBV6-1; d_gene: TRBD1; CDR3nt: TGTGCCAGCAGTGAAGCGGGCAGGGGGACCTACGAGCAGTACTTC; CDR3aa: CASSEAGRGTYEQYF
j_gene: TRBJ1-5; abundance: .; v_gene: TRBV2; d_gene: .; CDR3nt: TGTGCCAGCAGTGAAGACAGGGCTAGCAATCAGCCCCAGCATTTT; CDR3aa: CASSEDRASNQPQHF
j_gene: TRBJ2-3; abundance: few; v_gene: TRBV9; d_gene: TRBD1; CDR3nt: TGTGCCAGCAGCTCTTGGACAGGGGCAGATACGCAGTATTTT; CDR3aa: CASSSWTGADTQYF
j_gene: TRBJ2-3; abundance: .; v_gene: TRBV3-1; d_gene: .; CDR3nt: TGTGCCAGCAGCCAAGTAGTAGGGGGTGCCACAGATACGCAGTATTTT; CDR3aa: CASSQVVGGATDTQYF
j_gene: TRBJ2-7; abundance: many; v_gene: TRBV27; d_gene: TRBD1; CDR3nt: TGTGCCAGCAGTAGCGTCAGGGGGCGCGTCTACGAGCAGTACTTC; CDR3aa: CASSSVRGRVYEQYF
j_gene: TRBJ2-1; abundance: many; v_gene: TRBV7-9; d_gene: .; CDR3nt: TGTGCCAGCAGCTCGTCCGGGTATCAATTCTACAATGAGCAGTTCTTC; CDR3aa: CASSSSGYQFYNEQFF
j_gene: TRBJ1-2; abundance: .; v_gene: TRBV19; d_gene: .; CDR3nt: TGTGCCAGTAGTCCCGGGAAGGCGGGCTATGGCTACACCTTC; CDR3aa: CASSPGKAGYGYTF
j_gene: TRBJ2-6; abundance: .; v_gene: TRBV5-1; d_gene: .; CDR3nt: TGCGCCAGCAGCTTGTTTGGTGGTGGGGCCAACGTCCTGACTTTC; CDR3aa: CASSLFGGGANVLTF
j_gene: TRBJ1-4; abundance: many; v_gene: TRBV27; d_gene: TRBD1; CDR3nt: TGTGCCAGCAGTTTAGGGTCGGGACAGGGTGACAAACTGTTTTTT; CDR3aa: CASSLGSGQGDKLFF
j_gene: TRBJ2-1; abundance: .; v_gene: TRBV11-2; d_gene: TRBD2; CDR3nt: TGTGCCAGCAGCATCGGGACTAGCGGGTTCTTCAATGAGCAGTTCTTC; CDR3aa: CASSIGTSGFFNEQFF
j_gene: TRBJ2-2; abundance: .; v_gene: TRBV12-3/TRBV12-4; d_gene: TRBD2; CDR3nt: TGTGCCAGCAGTTTAACGGGGGGAAGGCTGTTTTTT; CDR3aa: CASSLTGGRLFF
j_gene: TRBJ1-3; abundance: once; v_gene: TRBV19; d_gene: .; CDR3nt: TGTGCCAGTAGTATGCAATACTCTGGAAACACCATATATTTT; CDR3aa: CASSMQYSGNTIYF
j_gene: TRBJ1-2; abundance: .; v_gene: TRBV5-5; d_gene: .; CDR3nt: TGTGCCAGCAGCTTGTGGGGCCAGAACTATGGCTACACCTTC; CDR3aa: CASSLWGQNYGYTF
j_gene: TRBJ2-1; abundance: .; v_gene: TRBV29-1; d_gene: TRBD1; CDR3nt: TGCAGCGTTCGGACAGGTTTGAATGAGCAGTTCTTC; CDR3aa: CSVRTGLNEQFF
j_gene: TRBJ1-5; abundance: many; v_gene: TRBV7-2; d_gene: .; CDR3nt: TGTGCCAGCAGCTTATTGCAGGGAGGGCCCCAGCATTTT; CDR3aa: CASSLLQGGPQHF
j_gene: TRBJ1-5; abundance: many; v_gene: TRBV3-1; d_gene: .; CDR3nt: TGTGCCAGCAGCCAAGATCTCGGGGATCATCAGCCCCAGCATTTT; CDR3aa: CASSQDLGDHQPQHF
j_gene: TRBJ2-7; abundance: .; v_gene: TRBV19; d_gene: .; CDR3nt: TGTGCCAGTAGTACCACGGGTGGAGGTCTGGCGCAGTACTTC; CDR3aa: CASSTTGGGLAQYF
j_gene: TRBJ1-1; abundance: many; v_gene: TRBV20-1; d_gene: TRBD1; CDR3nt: TGCAGTGCTTTAGACAGGGGCTCTAACACTGAAGCTTTCTTT; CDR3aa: CSALDRGSNTEAFF
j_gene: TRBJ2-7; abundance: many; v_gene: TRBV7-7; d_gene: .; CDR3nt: TGTGCCAGCAGCTGGACAGTCTCGGACGAGCAGTACTTC; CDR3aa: CASSWTVSDEQYF
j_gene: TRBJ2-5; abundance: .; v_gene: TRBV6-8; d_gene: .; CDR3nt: TGTGCCAGCAGTACGGGGACCCAGTACTTC; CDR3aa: CASSTGTQYF
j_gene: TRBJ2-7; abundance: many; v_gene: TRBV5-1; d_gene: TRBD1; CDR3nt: TGCGCCAGCAGCTTGGGGGGGACAGGGGGTTCCTACGAGCAGTACTTC; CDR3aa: CASSLGGTGGSYEQYF
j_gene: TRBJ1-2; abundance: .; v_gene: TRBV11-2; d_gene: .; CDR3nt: TGTGCCAGCAGCTTAGAGCTAGGACGGAGCTATGGCTACACCTTC; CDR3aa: CASSLELGRSYGYTF
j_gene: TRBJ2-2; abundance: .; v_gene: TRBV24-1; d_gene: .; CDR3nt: TGTGCCACTTCCGGGACAGGGCTCCCCGGGGGGGACACCGGGGAGCTGTTTTTT; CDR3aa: CATSGTGLPGGDTGELFF
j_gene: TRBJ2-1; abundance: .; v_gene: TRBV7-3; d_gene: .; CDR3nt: TGTGCCAGCAGCTCTCAGGATGAGCAGTTCTTC; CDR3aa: CASSSQDEQFF
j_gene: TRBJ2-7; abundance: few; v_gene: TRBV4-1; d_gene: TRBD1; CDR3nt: TGCGCCAGCAGCCAAGGACAGGGGGACTCCTACGAGCAGTACTTC; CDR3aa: CASSQGQGDSYEQYF
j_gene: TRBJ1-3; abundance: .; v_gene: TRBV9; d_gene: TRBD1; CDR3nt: TGTGCCAGCAGCTGGGGACAGGAAAACACCATATATTTT; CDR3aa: CASSWGQENTIYF
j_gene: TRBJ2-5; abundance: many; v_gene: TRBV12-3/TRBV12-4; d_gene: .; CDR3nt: TGTGCCAGCAGTTCAGACACAGTTGTCGGGACCCAGTACTTC; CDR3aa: CASSSDTVVGTQYF
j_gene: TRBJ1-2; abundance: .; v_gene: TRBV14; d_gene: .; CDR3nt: TGTGCCAGCAGCCAGTCCCAACAGCCGGGCGATGGCTACACCTTC; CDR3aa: CASSQSQQPGDGYTF
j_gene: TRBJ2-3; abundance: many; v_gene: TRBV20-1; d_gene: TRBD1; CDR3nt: TGCAGTGCGGGCGGGACAGGGGGAGATACGCAGTATTTT; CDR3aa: CSAGGTGGDTQYF
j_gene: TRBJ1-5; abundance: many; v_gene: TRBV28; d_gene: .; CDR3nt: TGTGCCAGCAGTTCATACAGGGCGGGGAGCAATCAGCCCCAGCATTTT; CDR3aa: CASSSYRAGSNQPQHF
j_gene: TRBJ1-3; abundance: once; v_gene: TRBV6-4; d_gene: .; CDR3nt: TGTGCCAGCAGTTACGGGGGGGGCCTCTCTGGAAACACCATATATTTT; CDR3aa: CASSYGGGLSGNTIYF
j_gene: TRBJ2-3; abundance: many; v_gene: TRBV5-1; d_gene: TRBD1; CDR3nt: TGCGCCAGCAGCTTGGAGTCGGGGACAGGGGCCAAGGTGGATACGCAGTATTTT; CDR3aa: CASSLESGTGAKVDTQYF
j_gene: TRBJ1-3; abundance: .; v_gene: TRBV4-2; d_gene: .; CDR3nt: TGTGCCAGCAGCCAAGATAAGCAGGGTATAGTTGGAAACACCATATATTTT; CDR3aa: CASSQDKQGIVGNTIYF
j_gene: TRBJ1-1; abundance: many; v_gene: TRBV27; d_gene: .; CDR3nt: TGTGCCAGCAGCTTAGGGGGAGAGGGTACTGAAGCTTTCTTT; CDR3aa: CASSLGGEGTEAFF
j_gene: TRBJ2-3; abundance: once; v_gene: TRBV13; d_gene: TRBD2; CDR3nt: TGTGCCAGCAGCACCCTAGCGGGGGGTAATACGCAGTATTTT; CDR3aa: CASSTLAGGNTQYF
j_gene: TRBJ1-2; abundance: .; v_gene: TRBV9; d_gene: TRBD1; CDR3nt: TGTGCCAGCAGCGTAGAGGGACAGGCCAACTATGGCTACACCTTC; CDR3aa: CASSVEGQANYGYTF
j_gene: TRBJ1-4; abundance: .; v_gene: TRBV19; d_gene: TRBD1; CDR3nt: TGTGCCAGTAGCCTGCGGCCCTCCGGGACAGGGCCGGAAAAACTGTTTTTT; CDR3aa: CASSLRPSGTGPEKLFF
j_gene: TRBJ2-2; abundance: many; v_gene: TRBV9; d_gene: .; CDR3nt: TGTGCCAGCAGCGTAGTCGCGGGGAGCACCGGGGAGCTGTTTTTT; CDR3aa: CASSVVAGSTGELFF
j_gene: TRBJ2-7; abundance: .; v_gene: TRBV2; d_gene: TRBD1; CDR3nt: TGTGCCAGCAGCGCCCACCGGGACAGGGCTGTTGGGGACTACGAGCAGTACTTC; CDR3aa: CASSAHRDRAVGDYEQYF
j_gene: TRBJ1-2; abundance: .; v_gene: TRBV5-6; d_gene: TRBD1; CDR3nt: TGTGCCAGCAGCGGATCCTTATACCGGGACAGGGGGCCTGGCTACACCTTC; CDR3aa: CASSGSLYRDRGPGYTF
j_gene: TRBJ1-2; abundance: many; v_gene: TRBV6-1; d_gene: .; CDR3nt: TGTGCCAGCAGTGGAGTCGTGGGAGGCAACTATGGCTACACCTTC; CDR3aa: CASSGVVGGNYGYTF